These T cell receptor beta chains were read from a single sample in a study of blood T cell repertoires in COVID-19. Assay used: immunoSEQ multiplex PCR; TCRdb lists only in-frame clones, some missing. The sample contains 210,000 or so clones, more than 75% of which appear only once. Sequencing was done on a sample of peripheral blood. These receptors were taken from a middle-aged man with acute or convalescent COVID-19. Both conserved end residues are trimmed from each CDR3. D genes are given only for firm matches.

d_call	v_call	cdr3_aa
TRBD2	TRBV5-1	ASSLGASGSWGEQF
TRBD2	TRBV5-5	ASSWTSGNEQF
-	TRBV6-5	ASSYSLYDYGYT
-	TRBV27	ASSLYLAGPTEAF
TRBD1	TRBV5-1	ASSLNGGQGMRYT
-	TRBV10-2	ASSDGRAYGYT
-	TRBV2	ASRERKDGITYEQY
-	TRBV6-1	ASSEARGNYGYT
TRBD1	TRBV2	ASKGQGAGGYT
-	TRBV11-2	ASSFPRGRPRNTEAF
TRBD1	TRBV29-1	SVGDRTGGVADNSPLH
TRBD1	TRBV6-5	ASKEQGADTGELF
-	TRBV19	ASRGGGTANTEAF
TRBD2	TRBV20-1	SASVLGGGGSYEQY
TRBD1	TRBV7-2	ASSATGTGGTEAF
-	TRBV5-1	ASRPQTGNTEAF
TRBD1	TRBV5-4	ASSSGQGYNYGYT
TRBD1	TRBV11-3	ASSSTGRYEQY
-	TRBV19	ASSTTTGMNQPQH
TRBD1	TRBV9	ASSVPIGTGVNEQF
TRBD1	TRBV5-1	ASSSSGTGQVLY
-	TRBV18	ASSPSRGQPQH
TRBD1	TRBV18	ASSPGGGTGGYEQY
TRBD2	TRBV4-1	ASSQDNGGAFYNEQF
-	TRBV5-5	ASSLTSMNTEAF
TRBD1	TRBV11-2	ASSNRGSAGNTIY
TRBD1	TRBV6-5	ASSYTGQGADYT
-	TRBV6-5	ASSYSGARGYT
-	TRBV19	ASSPPIPKPDGYT
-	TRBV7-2	ASSLDPGGNQPQH
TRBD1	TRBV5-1	ASSLRGPSTDTQY
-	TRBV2	ASSEGGLGEGYT
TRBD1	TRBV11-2	ASSKGQGSEKLF
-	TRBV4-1	ASSQTTLGELF
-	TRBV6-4	ASRRGDRSPYGYT
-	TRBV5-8	ASSLEWGQGKLF
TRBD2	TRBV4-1	ASSQEGLEGAVWETQY
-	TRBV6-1	ASSEIGNSPLH
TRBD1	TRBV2	ASRSRGLDEKLF
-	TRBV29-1	SVNVEGGGNQPQH